The source of this T cell receptor (beta chain) is a study of CD8 T cells in ankylosing spondylitis. Generation of TCR beta libraries employed quantitative 5'-RACE incorporating molecular barcodes. A single record per CDR3 protein comes from TCRdb applying MiXCR to the 5' RACE reads. This table holds some 840,000 distinct CDR3 sequences, 10% to 15% found once. General study findings and limits: With a CD8+ phenotype, disease-linked clones were relatively rare in peripheral blood. Seemingly distinctive of ankylosing spondylitis blood was a TCR beta motif formed by eight highly homologous variants. Reportedly, matched ankylosing spondylitis synovial fluid was significantly enriched for disease-linked clones.

As concerns this clonotype: Its target is not known.

V lost 0 bases to trimming and J lost 0 bases, with 9 bases between them. The CDR3 is 15 residues long. Germline V gene lookup returns CDR1 SGHRS and CDR2 YFSETQ. This receptor was taken from a male donor with ankylosing spondylitis. The sample was blood, either unsorted or a sorted T cell fraction (not recorded which). The chain joins TRBV5-1 to TRBJ1-2; D not resolved. CDR3 DNA: TGCGCCAGCAGCTTGGTTTCGGGAACTAACTATGGCTACACCTTC. This codes for CASSLVSGTNYGYTF.